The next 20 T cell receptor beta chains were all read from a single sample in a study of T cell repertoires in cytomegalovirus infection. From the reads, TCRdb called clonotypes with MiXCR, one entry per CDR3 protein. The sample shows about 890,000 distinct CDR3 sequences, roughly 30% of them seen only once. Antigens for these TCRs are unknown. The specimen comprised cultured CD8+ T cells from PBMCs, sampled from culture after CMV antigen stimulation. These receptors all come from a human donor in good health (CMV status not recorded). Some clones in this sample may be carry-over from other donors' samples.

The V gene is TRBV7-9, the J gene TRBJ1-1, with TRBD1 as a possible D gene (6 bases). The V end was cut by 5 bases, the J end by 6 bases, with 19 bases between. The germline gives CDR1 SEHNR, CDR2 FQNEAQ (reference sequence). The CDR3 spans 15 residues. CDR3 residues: CASSGTLTPSAEAFF. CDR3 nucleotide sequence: TGTGCCAGCAGCGGGACACTTACCCCGTCCGCTGAAGCTTTCTTT.

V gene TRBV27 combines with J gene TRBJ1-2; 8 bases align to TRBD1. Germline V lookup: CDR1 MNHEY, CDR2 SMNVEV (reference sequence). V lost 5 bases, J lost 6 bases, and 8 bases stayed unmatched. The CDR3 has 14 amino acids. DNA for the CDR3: TGTGCCAGCAGTCTGTCCCGGGACAGGCATGGCTACACCTTC. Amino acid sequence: CASSLSRDRHGYTF.

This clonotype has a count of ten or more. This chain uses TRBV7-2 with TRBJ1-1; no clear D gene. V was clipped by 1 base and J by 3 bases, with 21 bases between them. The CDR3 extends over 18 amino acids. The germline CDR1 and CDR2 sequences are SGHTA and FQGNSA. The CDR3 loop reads CASSLVGQYIGADTEAFF. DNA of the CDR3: TGTGCCAGCAGCTTAGTTGGGCAGTATATTGGAGCGGACACTGAAGCTTTCTTT.

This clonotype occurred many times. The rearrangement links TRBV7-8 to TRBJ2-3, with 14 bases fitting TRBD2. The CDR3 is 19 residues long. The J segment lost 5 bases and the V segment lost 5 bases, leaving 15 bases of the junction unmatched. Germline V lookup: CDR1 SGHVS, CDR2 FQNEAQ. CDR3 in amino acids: CASSPHNRLAGGPGDTQYF. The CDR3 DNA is TGTGCCAGCAGCCCACATAACAGACTAGCGGGGGGGCCTGGAGATACGCAGTATTTT.

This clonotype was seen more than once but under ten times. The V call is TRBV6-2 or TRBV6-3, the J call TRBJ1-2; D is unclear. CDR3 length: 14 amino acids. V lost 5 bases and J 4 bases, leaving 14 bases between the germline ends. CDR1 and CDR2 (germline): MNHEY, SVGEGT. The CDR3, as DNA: TGTGCCAGCAGTCTCGCTGAAGCCAGCTATGGCTACACCTTC. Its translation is CASSLAEASYGYTF.

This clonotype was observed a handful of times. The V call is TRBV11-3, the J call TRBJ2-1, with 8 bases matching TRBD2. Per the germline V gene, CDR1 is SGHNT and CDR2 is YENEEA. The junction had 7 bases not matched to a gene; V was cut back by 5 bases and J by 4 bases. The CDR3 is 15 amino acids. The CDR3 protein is CASSTSGGNYNEQFF. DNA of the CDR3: TGTGCCAGCAGCACAAGCGGGGGCAATTACAATGAGCAGTTCTTC.

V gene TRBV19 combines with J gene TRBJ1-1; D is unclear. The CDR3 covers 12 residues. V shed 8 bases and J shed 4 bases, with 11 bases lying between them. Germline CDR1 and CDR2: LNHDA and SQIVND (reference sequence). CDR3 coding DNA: TGTGCCAGTTGGGAAACTGGCACTGAAGCTTTCTTT. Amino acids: CASWETGTEAFF.

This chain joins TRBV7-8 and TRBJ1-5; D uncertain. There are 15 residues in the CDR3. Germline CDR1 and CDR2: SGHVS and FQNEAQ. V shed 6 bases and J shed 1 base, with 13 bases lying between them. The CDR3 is CASREDGNSNQPQHF. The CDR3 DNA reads TGTGCCAGCAGAGAGGACGGAAACAGCAATCAGCCCCAGCATTTT.

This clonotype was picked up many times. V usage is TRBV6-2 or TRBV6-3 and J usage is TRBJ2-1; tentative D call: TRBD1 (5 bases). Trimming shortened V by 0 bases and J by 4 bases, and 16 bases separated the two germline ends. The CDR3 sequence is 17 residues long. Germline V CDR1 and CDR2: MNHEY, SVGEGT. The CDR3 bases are TGTGCCAGCAGTTACTCGCGAGACAGATACGAATACAATGAGCAGTTCTTC. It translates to CASSYSRDRYEYNEQFF.

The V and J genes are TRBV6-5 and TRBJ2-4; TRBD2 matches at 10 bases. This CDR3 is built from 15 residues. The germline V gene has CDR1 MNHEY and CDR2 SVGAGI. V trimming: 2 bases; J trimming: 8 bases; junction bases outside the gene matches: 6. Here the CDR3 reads CASSYTGLARDIQYF. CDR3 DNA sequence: TGTGCCAGCAGTTACACGGGACTAGCGCGGGACATTCAGTACTTC.

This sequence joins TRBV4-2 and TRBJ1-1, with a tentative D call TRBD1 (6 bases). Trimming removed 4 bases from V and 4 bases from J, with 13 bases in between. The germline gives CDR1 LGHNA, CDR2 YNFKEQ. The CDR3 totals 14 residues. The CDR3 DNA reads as TGTGCCAGCAGCCCGGCGGGGGCGACCACTGAAGCTTTCTTT. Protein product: CASSPAGATTEAFF.

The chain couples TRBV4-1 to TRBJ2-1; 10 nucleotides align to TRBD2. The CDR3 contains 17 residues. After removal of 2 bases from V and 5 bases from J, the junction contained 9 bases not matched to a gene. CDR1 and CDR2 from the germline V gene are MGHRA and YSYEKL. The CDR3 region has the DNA TGCGCCAGCAGCCAAAAGGGAGCGGGGGGGCGGAACAATGAGCAGTTCTTC. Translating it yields CASSQKGAGGRNNEQFF.

CDR3 coding DNA: TGTGCCAGCAGCCTCGAGTCAGGAATGGCGGAAGCTTTCTTT. Amino acids: CASSLESGMAEAFF. The chain couples TRBV7-9 to TRBJ1-1, with D hard to call. CDR3 size: 14 residues. Trimming stripped 5 bases from V and 8 bases from J, with 18 bases between. The germline V gene encodes CDR1 SEHNR and CDR2 FQNEAQ (reference sequence). Full variable domain (outside the CDR3, taken from reference TRBV7-9 and TRBJ1-1): DTGVSQNPRHKITKRGQNVTFRCDPISEHNRLYWYRQTLGQGPEFLTYFQNEAQLEKSRLLSDRFSAERPKGSFSTLEIQRTEQGDSAMYLCASSLESGMAEAFFGQGTRLTVV.

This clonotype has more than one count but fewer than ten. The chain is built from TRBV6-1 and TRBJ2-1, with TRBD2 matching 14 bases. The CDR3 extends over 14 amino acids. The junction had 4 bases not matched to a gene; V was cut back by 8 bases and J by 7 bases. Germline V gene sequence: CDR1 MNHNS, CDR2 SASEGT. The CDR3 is CASLGLAGVNEQFF. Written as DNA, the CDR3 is TGTGCCAGCCTGGGACTAGCGGGGGTTAATGAGCAGTTCTTC.

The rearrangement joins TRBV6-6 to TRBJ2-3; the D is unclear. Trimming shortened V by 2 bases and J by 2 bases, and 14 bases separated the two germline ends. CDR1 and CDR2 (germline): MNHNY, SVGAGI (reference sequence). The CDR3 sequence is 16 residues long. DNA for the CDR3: TGTGCCAGCAGTTACCTTACAGTGCCTGACACAGATACGCAGTATTTT. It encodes CASSYLTVPDTDTQYF.

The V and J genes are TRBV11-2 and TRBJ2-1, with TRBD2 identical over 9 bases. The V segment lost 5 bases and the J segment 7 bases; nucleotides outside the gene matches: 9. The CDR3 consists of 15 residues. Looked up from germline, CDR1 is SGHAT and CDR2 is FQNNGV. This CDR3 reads CASSPRAGGRNEQFF. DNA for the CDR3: TGTGCCAGCAGCCCTCGGGCGGGGGGGCGGAATGAGCAGTTCTTC. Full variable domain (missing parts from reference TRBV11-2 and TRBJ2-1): EAGVAQSPRYKIIEKRQSVAFWCNPISGHATLYWYQQILGQGPKLLIQFQNNGVVDDSQLPKDRFSAERLKGVDSTLKIQPAKLEDSAVYLCASSPRAGGRNEQFFGPGTRLTVL.

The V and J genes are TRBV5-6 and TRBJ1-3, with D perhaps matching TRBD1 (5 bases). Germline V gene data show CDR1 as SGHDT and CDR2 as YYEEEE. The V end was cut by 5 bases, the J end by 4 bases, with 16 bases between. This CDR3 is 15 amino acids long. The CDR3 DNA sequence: TGTGCCAGCAGTTGGGACGTTGGCAGAGGAAACACCATATATTTT. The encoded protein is CASSWDVGRGNTIYF.

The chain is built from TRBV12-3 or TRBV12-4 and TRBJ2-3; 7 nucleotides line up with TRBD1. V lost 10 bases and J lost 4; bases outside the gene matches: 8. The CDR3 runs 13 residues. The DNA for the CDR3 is TGTGCCACAGAGGGGGCGCGGGCAGATACGCAGTATTTT. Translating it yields CATEGARADTQYF.

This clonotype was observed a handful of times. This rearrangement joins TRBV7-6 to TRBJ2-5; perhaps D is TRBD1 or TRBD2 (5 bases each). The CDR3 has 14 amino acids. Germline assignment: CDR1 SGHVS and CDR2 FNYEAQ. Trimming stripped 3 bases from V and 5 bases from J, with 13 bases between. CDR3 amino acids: CASSFGAGLETQYF. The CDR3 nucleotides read TGTGCCAGCAGCTTCGGGGCAGGGCTCGAGACCCAGTACTTC.

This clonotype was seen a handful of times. In DNA, the CDR3 is TGCAGTGCTAGACACCTCGGGGATGGCTACACCTTC. This codes for CSARHLGDGYTF. The J gene is TRBJ1-2, the V gene TRBV20-1; D gene unclear. The germline V gene encodes CDR1 DFQATT and CDR2 SNEGSKA (reference sequence). The V and J ends lost 2 bases and 6 bases respectively, with 10 bases between them. CDR3 length: 12 amino acids.